This T cell receptor beta chain was recovered during a study of blood T cell repertoires in COVID-19 (dated by TCRdb to 2020 to 2022). Looking at the study overall: The collaborator samples originated in the United States, Italy and Spain and spanned the acute and convalescent phases of COVID-19. The material from the prospective study consisted of cDNA or gDNA derived from T cells, B-cell-depleted T cells, or PBMCs. Subjects who had been exposed to COVID-19, were actively infected with it, or had recovered from it provided the deeply sampled blood TCRbeta repertoires that made up the dataset. The repertoires were made available in a free public database intended to serve as a resource for research on the immune response to SARS-CoV-2. The samples were drawn from the first 160 participants of the ongoing ImmuneRACE study and from 1,254 subjects provided by 6 global collaborators. Nearly every sample came with metadata listing a de-identified subject ID, COVID-19 status, age in years and sex. Where HLA class I and class II types were available, the types were taken from metadata supplied by the sample provider, not from assay-based typing. Paper-wide results and their limitations: The amount of clinical and demographic metadata varied by source and participant and was provided uncurated.

The collaborating institutions used their own protocols to collect whole blood in K2EDTA tubes. For TCRbeta analysis, collaborators shipped samples as frozen whole blood, isolated PBMCs, or DNA extracted from either of those sample types. Spanning cysteine to phenylalanine, the CDR3 consists of 16 amino acids. Only the CDR3 region is kept as DNA, spanning 48 bases read in frame from base 1. Looking up the germline V gene (reference sequence) yields CDR1 WNHNN and CDR2 SYGVQD. V and J lose 4 bases and 3 bases, and a span of 16 bases separates them. Only one count was recorded for this clone. The antigen it recognizes is unknown. One base away there is no much larger clone; base qualities are not given. TCRbeta CDR3 regions were amplified from genomic DNA by means of the immunoSEQ Assay, a bias-controlled multiplex PCR. In the original analysis: Within the assay, amplification of reference gene primers was used to estimate how many nucleated cells each sample contained. Sequence reads were collapsed and filtered to measure the absolute abundance of every unique TCRbeta CDR3 rearrangement. For each sample, productive Simpson clonality was calculated as the square root of Simpson's diversity index across productive rearrangements. TCRdb obtained this table from immuneACCESS and retained in-frame rearrangements with V and J assigned. These tables miss some clones; where compared with another copy, unresolved V genes account for less than half of the shortfall, and the remainder is unexplained. Clone size and V and J calls were adopted from that table, with D and trimming inferred from the DNA. The table for this sample lists about 84,000 clones; approximately 80% of them were counted only once. Around 7% of the sample rests with the top ten.

This TCR came from a man between 65 and 85 years old with acute or convalescent COVID-19. Here the chain combines TRBV10-1 and TRBJ1-3, with a weak D call of TRBD1 (6 bases match). Sequencing was done on a sample of peripheral blood. This receptor carries the CDR3 CASSGSRGQDGNTIYF. Read as DNA, the sequence is TGCGCCAGCAGTGGTAGTCGGGGACAAGATGGAAACACCATATATTTT.